This T cell receptor (beta chain) was observed in a study of cytomegalovirus exposure and HLA in healthy donors. Study-wide points: Three chains tied to CMV proved CMV antigen-specific in vitro. For most TCR sequences rarity was the rule, although some public TCRs occurred in many donors. The classifier was said to identify cytomegalovirus status with high specificity and sensitivity.

There are 16 residues in the CDR3. Trimming took off 2 bases at V and 1 base at J, with 14 bases between the two ends. Germline lookup yields CDR1 MRHNA and CDR2 SNTAGT. The method was immunoSEQ multiplex PCR; TCRdb's version includes in-frame clones alone and lacks a portion of them. The sample shows over 150,000 clones, 86% of them seen only once. As regards this clone: Its matching antigen is unknown.

The sequenced sample consisted of PBMCs. The rearrangement joins TRBV6-4 to TRBJ2-5; D possibly corresponds to TRBD2 (5 bases). This receptor was taken from a human donor in good health. The DNA for the CDR3 is TGTGCCAGCAGTGACGAGTTGCGGGTGAGCCAAGAGACCCAGTACTTC. Protein product: CASSDELRVSQETQYF.